Below are 2 T cell receptor beta chains sequenced from a single sample in a study of human thymus T cells. TCRdb's copy holds only in-frame clones and misses some; the assay was immunoSEQ multiplex PCR. The sample includes around 130,000 clones, about 95% of them seen just once. Thymic material originated from resections removed in the course of corrective heart surgery. Sequenced input: thymus tissue. The receptors originated from a boy under three years old with a congenital heart defect but otherwise immunologically healthy.

V is TRBV11-3 and J is TRBJ2-3; 9 bases fit TRBD2. Germline V lookup: CDR1 SGHNT, CDR2 YENEEA. The V gene end was trimmed by 3 bases and the J gene end by 3 bases; junction bases not matched to a gene: 7. The CDR3 is made up of 16 amino acids. For the CDR3, the DNA is TGTGCCAGCAGCTTTTCAGCGGGGGGAAGGACAGATACGCAGTATTTT. Translated: CASSFSAGGRTDTQYF.

The chain recombines TRBV27 with TRBJ1-1, with TRBD1 as a possible D gene (5 bases). Trimming took off 6 bases at V and 3 bases at J, with 11 bases between the two ends. CDR3 size: 13 residues. Germline V lookup: CDR1 MNHEY, CDR2 SMNVEV (reference sequence). The CDR3 here is CASSRSGYTEAFF. DNA of the CDR3: TGTGCCAGCAGCCGGTCAGGGTACACTGAAGCTTTCTTT.